This T cell receptor beta chain was obtained from a study of blood T cell repertoires in COVID-19. Study information: Samples came from the United States, Italy and Spain, spanning acute and convalescent COVID-19.

Unmatched junction bases numbered 1, after V lost 3 bases and J lost 5 bases. The CDR3 is made up of 13 amino acids. Per the germline V gene, CDR1 is LNHDA and CDR2 is SQIVND (reference sequence). Methods used by the authors: The assay estimated nucleated cells by amplifying reference gene primers. Produced via immunoSEQ multiplex PCR; TCRdb's table is partial and in-frame only. The V and J calls and clone size were taken over from that table, and D and trimming were inferred from the DNA. The repertoire has around 170,000 clones, 80% to 90% of them found once; the top ten carry over 7.5%. The receptor was isolated from a man in his fifties with active or convalescent COVID-19. Specimen: peripheral blood. The genes are TRBV19 and TRBJ1-5; 7 bases align to TRBD1. The DNA of the CDR3 is TGTGCCAGTAGTATCACAGGGGATCAGCCCCAGCATTTT. This codes for CASSITGDQPQHF.